This record concerns one TCR beta chain sequence. With 8 bases clipped from V and 7 bases from J, the junction kept 10 bases outside the gene matches. The germline V gene encodes CDR1 SGHAT and CDR2 FQDESV (reference sequence). CDR3 length: 16 amino acids. TCRdb analysed the RT-PCR reads with MiXCR anew, one entry per CDR3 protein. The table has more than 550,000 distinct CDR3 sequences, more than 13% seen once. The TCR originated in a female donor in good health, serving as a healthy control. Material for sequencing was memory CD4+ T cells from blood. The chain uses TRBV11-1 and TRBJ2-1, with TRBD2 matching over 14 bases. CDR3 loop: CASGPLTSGGVNEQFF. The DNA for the CDR3 is TGTGCCAGCGGACCATTGACTAGCGGGGGGGTGAATGAGCAGTTCTTC. Based on the CDR3 plus reference TRBV11-1 and TRBJ2-1, the full variable domain is EAEVAQSPRYKITEKSQAVAFWCDPISGHATLYWYRQILGQGPELLVQFQDESVVDDSQLPKDRFSAERLKGVDSTLKIQPAELGDSAMYLCASGPLTSGGVNEQFFGPGTRLTVL.